The entry that follows covers one T cell receptor (beta chain) sequence. This clone was recorded a few times. Its antigen has not been determined. No base-level quality is on record; no much larger clone is a single base apart. To sequence the TCRbeta CDR3 region, genomic DNA was isolated from the sorted cells. TCRbeta CDR3 regions were sequenced using the immunoSEQ Assay. TCRdb limited this immuneACCESS table to in-frame rearrangements with V and J called. A share of clones is missing; checked studies link under half to unresolved V genes, and the rest is unexplained. The sample table contains around 19,000 clones; only one count was recorded for 80% to 90% of them. The leading ten clones occupy around 62% of the sample. Patients with autoimmune disease history or receiving systemic immunosuppression were excluded from the trial. Peripheral blood for TCR sequencing was drawn from every dose cohort at baseline, at cycle 4 day 1 and at cycle 7 day 1. Samples came from an open-label, multicenter, first-in-human phase I dose-escalation trial of ivuxolimab. The trial enrolled adults with locally advanced or metastatic head and neck squamous cell, hepatocellular, melanoma or renal cell carcinoma. Before TCR sequencing, CD4+ and CD8+ T cells were separately sorted from peripheral blood.

CDR1 and CDR2, per the germline V gene (reference sequence), are MNHEY and SMNVEV. Including the terminal cysteine and phenylalanine, the CDR3 comprises 15 residues. Only the CDR3 DNA stays, 45 bases, in frame from base 1. V trim: 6 bases; J trim: 3 bases; unmatched bases: 8. These data belong to a study of OX40 agonist ivuxolimab in advanced cancers. Background for the entire study: Ivuxolimab, which targeted the costimulatory receptor OX40 (CD134), was an agonistic, fully human IgG2 monoclonal antibody. Intravenous ivuxolimab was administered to patients every 2 weeks at six dose levels: 0.01, 0.1, 0.3, 1.5, 3 and 10 mg/kg. Of the approximately 50 dose-escalation patients, hepatocellular carcinoma was present in roughly 19, melanoma in approximately 15, renal cell carcinoma in 9 and head and neck cancer in 9. In the dose-escalation cohort, 82.7% of patients were male, and the mean age was approximately 55 years, with a range of about 20 to 79. Prior anti-PD-1, anti-PD-L1 or anti-CTLA-4 therapy was permitted, and roughly two fifths of dose-escalation patients had received checkpoint inhibitors. Partial responses occurred in three dose-escalation patients: two with cutaneous melanoma and one with hepatocellular carcinoma. Peripheral TCRbeta sequencing was intended to test whether TCR sequence diversity was altered and clonal T-cell expansion was caused by ivuxolimab. The paper covers the monotherapy dose-escalation part of the phase I ivuxolimab trial, which included N = 52 patients.

General conclusions and limits of the study: On average, CD8+ T cells showed more expanded clones than CD4+ T cells after ivuxolimab. Which antigens the clonally expanded peripheral T cells were specific for was not determined. Low levels of normalized T-cell clonal expansion were also seen in some patients who did not respond. At doses of 0.1 to 3.0 mg/kg, clonal expansion of both CD4+ and CD8+ T cells in blood was seen between baseline and week 6. Partial responders in the 0.1-3.0 mg/kg groups had among the lowest normalized peripheral clonal expansion, especially among CD8+ T cells.

This chain is built from TRBV27 and TRBJ2-5, with 9 bases matching TRBD2. The source material was CD4+ or CD8+ T cells sorted from blood, sampled in a trial of the OX40 agonist ivuxolimab. The clonotype comes from an adult with an advanced solid tumor such as melanoma, head and neck, liver or kidney cancer. DNA sequence: TGTGCCAGCAGACACCTTAGCGGGAGTGAAGAGACCCAGTACTTC. Translated, this is CASRHLSGSEETQYF.